This T cell receptor (beta chain) is from a study of identical twins. This clonotype is a singleton in its sample. V shed 2 bases, J shed 6 bases, and the junction held 5 bases outside the gene matches. CDR3 length: 15 residues. Germline V gives CDR1 SGHRS, CDR2 YFSETQ. MiXCR, applied by TCRdb to the 5' RACE reads, yields one record per CDR3 protein. The sample lists some 790,000 distinct CDR3 sequences; around a sixth were seen once. This sample also appeared in a second study, on T cells expressing NK-cell markers.

The chain uses TRBV5-1 and TRBJ2-2, with TRBD2 matching over 9 bases. Source material: PBMCs. This sequence originates from a young woman in good health. The DNA of the CDR3 is TGCGCCAGCAGCTTTAGCGGGAGAGAACCCGGGGAGCTGTTTTTT. Its translation: CASSFSGREPGELFF.